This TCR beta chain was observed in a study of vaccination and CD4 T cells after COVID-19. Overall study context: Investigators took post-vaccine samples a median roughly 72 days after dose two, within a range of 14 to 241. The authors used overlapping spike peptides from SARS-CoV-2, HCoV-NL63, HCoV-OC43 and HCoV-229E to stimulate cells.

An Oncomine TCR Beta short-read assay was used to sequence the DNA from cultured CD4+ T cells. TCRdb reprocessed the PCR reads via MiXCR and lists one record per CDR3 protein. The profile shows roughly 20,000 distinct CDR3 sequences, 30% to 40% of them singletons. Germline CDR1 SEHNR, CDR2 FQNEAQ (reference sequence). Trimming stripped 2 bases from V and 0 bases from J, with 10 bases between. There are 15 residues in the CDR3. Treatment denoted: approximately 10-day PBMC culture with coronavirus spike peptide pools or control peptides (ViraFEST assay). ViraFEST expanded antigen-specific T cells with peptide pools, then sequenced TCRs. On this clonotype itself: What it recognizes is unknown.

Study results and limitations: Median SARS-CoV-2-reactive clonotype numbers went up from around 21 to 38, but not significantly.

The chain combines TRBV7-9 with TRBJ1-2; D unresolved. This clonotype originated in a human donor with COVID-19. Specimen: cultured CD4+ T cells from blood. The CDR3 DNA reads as TGTGCCAGCAGCTTAAGATCGGAGTCTAACTATGGCTACACCTTC. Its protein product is CASSLRSESNYGYTF. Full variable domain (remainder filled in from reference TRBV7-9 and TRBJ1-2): DTGVSQNPRHKITKRGQNVTFRCDPISEHNRLYWYRQTLGQGPEFLTYFQNEAQLEKSRLLSDRFSAERPKGSFSTLEIQRTEQGDSAMYLCASSLRSESNYGYTFGSGTRLTVV.